This record looks at one T cell receptor beta chain sequence and its context. The CDR3 spans 13 residues. V lost 1 base and J lost 5, with 8 bases in between. Germline V lookup: CDR1 SGHTA, CDR2 FQGNSA. This record comes from a study of shared clonotypes between healthy human individuals. The assay was immunoSEQ multiplex PCR, and TCRdb's table has in-frame clones only and misses some. The sample consists of 2,500,000 or so clones, around 94% of them appearing once. V gene TRBV7-2 combines with J gene TRBJ1-2; the D is unclear. The TCR sequence derives from a man younger than 30 in good health. The sample comprised naive CD4+ T cells sorted from blood. Subset: CD45RA+ positively selected. DNA for the CDR3: TGTGCCAGCAGCTTAGGTTCGTCATATGGCTACACCTTC. Translated: CASSLGSSYGYTF.